Below, 28 T cell receptor beta chains from the same sample are listed, as sequenced in a study of tumor-infiltrating lymphocytes in primary liver carcinoma (dated by TCRdb to between 2016 and 2019). The listed sequencing device is Illumina HiSeq 2500. TCRbeta-specific cDNA was reverse-transcribed from approximately 0.5 ug total RNA using a constant-region primer and ProtoScript II reverse transcriptase. The TCRbeta libraries were prepared through three rounds of nested multiplex PCR following a slightly modified ARM-PCR procedure. Each of the first two PCR rounds ran for around 10 cycles using multiplex TRBV1-TRBV30 forward primers together with a Cbeta reverse primer. The public reads were quality trimmed at Q25 with fastp and then assembled into clones with MiXCR by TCRdb, keeping productive beta chains. Merged by CDR3 protein, the rows form single entries marked with the most common genes and DNA. In all, the sample holds 310,000 or so distinct CDR3 sequences, and around three fifths of those were seen once. The ten largest clones take up about 6.1% of the sample.

Blood RNA was extracted from unsorted whole blood with TRIzol reagent; germline DNA came from the DNeasy Blood & Tissue kit. Sample: peripheral blood. The receptor source for this set is a middle-aged man with primary liver carcinoma and hepatitis B virus infection.

The chain joins TRBV29-1 to TRBJ2-2; TRBD1 matches 9 bases. The V gene end was trimmed by 5 bases and the J gene end by 8 bases; junction bases not matched to a gene: 12. In germline, CDR1 is SQVTM, CDR2 ANQGSEA. CDR3 length: 15 residues. As DNA, the CDR3 is TGCAGCGTTCAGATGGGGACAGGGAGAATTGGGGAGCTGTTTTTT. Translation gives CSVQMGTGRIGELFF.

As to this clonotype: A much more abundant neighbour one base away suggests this may be a read error. This sequence joins TRBV6-5 and TRBJ2-6; 7 nucleotides align to TRBD1. The CDR3 runs to 15 residues. Germline lookup yields CDR1 MNHEY and CDR2 SVGAGI. The V gene end was trimmed by 5 bases and the J gene end by 6 bases; junction bases not matched to a gene: 7. CDR3 coding DNA: TGTGCCAGCAGTCGACAGGGTGCTGTGGCCAACGTCCTGACTTTC. Residues: CASSRQGAVANVLTF.

This rearrangement joins TRBV2 to TRBJ2-5; D is perhaps TRBD2 (7 bases). This CDR3 comprises 14 residues. The germline V and J ends were trimmed by 8 bases and 2 bases, with 15 bases remaining between them. CDR1 is SNHLY and CDR2 is FYNNEI in the germline V gene. The CDR3 is CASPEGGEQETQYF. The CDR3 region has the DNA TGTGCCAGCCCGGAGGGGGGGGAACAAGAGACCCAGTACTTC.

Points on this clonotype: This could be a read error, since a much larger clone is one nucleotide away. The missing conserved phenylalanine or tryptophan at the end of this CDR3 makes a read error likely. The chain joins TRBV5-5 to TRBJ2-7; D ambiguous. Germline V CDR1 and CDR2: SGHKS, YYEKEE (reference sequence). V lost 0 bases and J lost 7, with 14 bases in between. The CDR3 consists of 14 residues. In DNA, the CDR3 is TGTGCCAGCAGCTTGGATCTCGGAGTGGAGGAGCAGTACTTA. Translated, it gives CASSLDLGVEEQYL.

The sample holds a few counts of this clonotype. V usage is TRBV11-2 and J usage is TRBJ2-2; 7 bases are a match to TRBD1. Germline CDR1 is SGHAT and CDR2 is FQNNGV. This CDR3 comprises 14 residues. J lost 6 bases, V lost 9 bases, and 10 bases had no gene match. The CDR3: CASRPRDSAGELFF. The DNA of the CDR3 is TGTGCCAGTAGACCTCGGGACAGTGCCGGGGAGCTGTTTTTT. Full variable domain (missing parts from reference TRBV11-2 and TRBJ2-2): EAGVAQSPRYKIIEKRQSVAFWCNPISGHATLYWYQQILGQGPKLLIQFQNNGVVDDSQLPKDRFSAERLKGVDSTLKIQPAKLEDSAVYLCASRPRDSAGELFFGEGSRLTVL.

This chain joins TRBV18 and TRBJ2-7; 9 bases are a match to TRBD1. Per the germline V gene, CDR1 is KGHSH and CDR2 is LQKENI. Trimming at V came to 5 bases and at J to 3 bases, leaving 8 bases not matched to a gene. CDR3 length: 15 amino acids. CDR3 sequence (DNA): TGTGCCAGCTCATATTCCGGGACAGGGCTCTACGAGCAGTACTTC. Protein product: CASSYSGTGLYEQYF.

This clonotype was recorded once. One junction end does not reproduce the germline sequence, and a read error may be involved. This CDR3 is CANGTRPGFYNEQLF. In DNA, the CDR3 is TGTGCCAACGGCACCCGCCCGGGATTCTACAATGAGCAGTTATTC. The V gene is TRBV11-2, the J gene TRBJ2-1; possibly TRBD2 for D (5 bases). The CDR3 is 15 amino acids. The germline gives CDR1 SGHAT, CDR2 FQNNGV.

Concerning this clonotype itself: With a much larger clone just one base away, this may be a read error. The V gene is TRBV25-1, the J gene TRBJ1-2; D gene uncertain. The CDR3 totals 14 residues. The germline V gene encodes CDR1 MGHDK and CDR2 SYGVNS. CDR3: CARSGGVGYHGYTF. The CDR3 DNA is TGTGCCAGGAGTGGTGGGGTAGGGTATCATGGCTACACCTTC.

Worth noting for this clonotype: The junction does not match germline at one end; this may be a read error. The chain combines TRBV7-8 with TRBJ2-7; 7 nucleotides agree with TRBD1. Germline V gene data show CDR1 as SGHVS and CDR2 as FQNEAQ. The CDR3 consists of 15 residues. The CDR3 region is CVSSFFTGDTYEQYF. CDR3 nucleotide sequence: TGTGTCAGCAGCTTCTTCACAGGGGATACCTACGAGCAGTATTTC.

Comment on this clonotype: One junction end does not reproduce the germline sequence, and a read error may be involved. DNA of the CDR3: TGTGCCAGCAACTCCCCCCGGGGGCCCTCCGAAAACTTTCAGTACTTC. Amino acid sequence: CASNSPRGPSENFQYF. The chain employs TRBV11-2 and TRBJ2-4; D may be TRBD1 or TRBD2 (6 bases each). The CDR3 totals 16 residues. In germline, CDR1 is SGHAT, CDR2 FQNNGV.

About this clonotype itself: A much larger clonotype is one base distant, so this may be a read error. The chain carries TRBV6-2 or TRBV6-3 and TRBJ2-1; TRBD2 is a possible D gene (5 bases). V was trimmed by 2 bases and J by 14 bases, leaving 19 bases between them. CDR1 and CDR2 (germline): MNHEY, SVGEGT. This CDR3 region has 14 residues. The CDR3 protein is CASSYGGSGRVEFF. DNA for the CDR3: TGTGCCAGCAGTTACGGAGGCAGTGGGCGCGTGGAGTTCTTC.

Remarks on this clonotype: The CDR3 carries no conserved terminal phenylalanine or tryptophan, so it likely arises from a read error. The chain joins TRBV11-2 to TRBJ2-5; D not certain. The germline V gene encodes CDR1 SGHAT and CDR2 FQNNGV. The CDR3 is made up of 13 amino acids. CDR3 nucleotide sequence: TGTGCTAGCAGCTTAATTTCTGCGCAGACCCAGTACCTC. It yields the protein CASSLISAQTQYL.

J is TRBJ2-2 and V is TRBV7-9; D gene unclear. Germline V gene sequence: CDR1 SEHNR, CDR2 FQNEAQ (reference sequence). The CDR3 is made up of 15 amino acids. Trimming removed 3 bases at V and 2 bases at J, with 10 bases between. The CDR3 bases are TGTGCCAGCAGCTTTCGCGGAGTTAACACCGGGGAGCTGTTTTTT. Its protein product is CASSFRGVNTGELFF.

About this clonotype itself: A much larger clone differs by one base, so this may be a read error. The chain recombines TRBV6-5 with TRBJ1-2; D may be TRBD1 (5 bases). Per the germline V gene, CDR1 is MNHEY and CDR2 is SVGAGI. The CDR3 covers 12 residues. CDR3 in DNA: TGTGACAGCATGACAAGGGGCTATGGCTACACCTTC. Translation gives CDSMTRGYGYTF.

Concerning this clonotype itself: Germline is not matched at one junction end, which may reflect a read error. J is TRBJ2-6 and V is TRBV29-1; D is perhaps TRBD1 or TRBD2 (7 bases each). Germline loops: CDR1 SQVTM, CDR2 ANQGSEA. The CDR3 is made up of 14 amino acids. The CDR3 DNA follows: TGTAGCGTAGGACAGGTGGGAGGGGCCGACGTCCTGACTTTC. Translated: CSVGQVGGADVLTF.

The table lists this clonotype with a few counts. A read error is possible here, since a much larger clone lies one base away. The J gene is TRBJ1-4, the V gene TRBV6-1, with 7 positions matching TRBD1. The CDR3 sequence is 15 residues long. The germline V gene has CDR1 MNHNS and CDR2 SASEGT. The CDR3 here is CASSPMTGKDEKLLF. The DNA of the CDR3 is TGTGCCAGCAGTCCTATGACAGGGAAGGATGAAAAACTGTTGTTT.

This clonotype was seen only once. One junction end disagrees with the germline gene, perhaps due to a read error. The V gene is TRBV5-5, the J gene TRBJ1-1; 9 positions match TRBD1. CDR1 is SGHKS and CDR2 is YYEKEE in the germline V gene (reference sequence). The CDR3 sequence is 15 residues long. The CDR3 here is CANSLWTGANTEAFF. The CDR3 bases are TGTGCCAACAGCTTGTGGACAGGGGCGAACACTGAAGCTTTCTTT.

With regard to this clonotype: The germline gene is not matched at one end of the junction; a read error may be the cause. The V gene is TRBV11-1, the J gene TRBJ2-6, with a possible D match to TRBD1 (5 bases). The CDR3 extends over 14 amino acids. CDR1 SGHAT and CDR2 FQDESV come from the germline V gene (reference sequence). The CDR3 nucleotides read TGTGCCAGTAGCCCCGCCTCTGGGGCCAACGTCATGACTTTC. Its protein is CASSPASGANVMTF.

This clonotype was seen many times. CDR3 in amino acids: CASSWGANTGELFF. Here the CDR3 DNA reads TGTGCCAGCAGTTGGGGGGCGAACACCGGGGAGCTGTTTTTT. This chain links TRBV6-6 with TRBJ2-2; perhaps TRBD2 as D (6 bases). Germline assignment: CDR1 MNHNY and CDR2 SVGAGI (reference sequence). V lost 4 bases, J lost 0 bases, and 6 bases lay in between. This CDR3 spans 14 amino acids.

As to this clonotype: As the CDR3 is not closed by the conserved phenylalanine or tryptophan, this likely results from a read error. The limits of the CDR3 on the DNA are not certain, so only TCRdb's listed CDR3 is given. The chain couples TRBV10-3 to TRBJ2-7; the D call of TRBD2 is as the table states it, not checked on the DNA. Counting both end residues, the CDR3 totals 14 amino acids. The germline V gene encodes CDR1 ENHRY and CDR2 SYGVKD. CDR3 sequence: CAIASAGYPYEQHL.

This clonotype was observed at least ten times. This chain connects TRBV29-1 to TRBJ2-3; 7 nucleotides line up with TRBD2. The V and J ends lost 8 bases and 5 bases, in that order; junction bases with no gene match: 16. Germline V CDR1 and CDR2: SQVTM, ANQGSEA. The CDR3 extends over 15 amino acids. The CDR3 nucleotides are TGCAGCCCTTTGCTGGGTGGGAGGGACTTAGATACGCAGTATTTT. Translating it yields CSPLLGGRDLDTQYF.

This clonotype has just one count. A junction boundary mismatches the germline segment, possibly from a read error. This chain joins TRBV11-1 and TRBJ2-1, with 7 positions matching TRBD2. This CDR3 region has 15 residues. Germline values: CDR1 SGHAT, CDR2 FQDESV (reference sequence). The CDR3 loop is CASSSASGKANERFF. The DNA of the CDR3 is TGTGCCAGCAGCTCAGCTAGCGGAAAGGCAAATGAGCGGTTCTTC.

To note about this clonotype: A read error may be the cause here, since a much bigger clone is one base away. This sequence joins TRBV10-1 and TRBJ2-3; 7 bases line up with TRBD2. Germline-derived CDR1 and CDR2 are WNHNN and SYGVQD (reference sequence). The CDR3 extends over 16 amino acids. CDR3 in DNA: TGCGCCAGCAGTGAGTCGACCAGCGGGACCACAGATACGAAGTATTTT. Amino acid sequence: CASSESTSGTTDTKYF.

This clonotype showed up just once. This rearrangement joins TRBV5-4 to TRBJ2-5; TRBD2 agrees at 10 bases. The CDR3 is made up of 16 amino acids. In germline, CDR1 is SGHNT, CDR2 YYREEE (reference sequence). With V trimmed by 0 bases and J by 5 bases, 7 bases remained unmatched. The CDR3 DNA sequence: TGTGCCAGCAGCTTGGGGCTAGCGGGAGTACGTGAGACCCAGTACTTC. As protein: CASSLGLAGVRETQYF.

This sequence joins TRBV11-2 and TRBJ1-1; 8 bases fit TRBD1. V lost 10 bases and J lost 4; bases outside the gene matches: 23. This CDR3 is 18 amino acids long. The germline CDR1 and CDR2 sequences are SGHAT and FQNNGV. The CDR3, as DNA: TGTGCCACCGCGCTCAGGACAGGGACTACCCCGGGCGGCACTGAAGCTTTCTTT. Its translation: CATALRTGTTPGGTEAFF.

In its sample, this clonotype was seen once. V gene TRBV5-1 combines with J gene TRBJ2-3, with D possibly being TRBD2 (6 bases). Between the trimmed V and J ends, which lost 0 bases and 1 base, there was a span of 9 bases. The CDR3 consists of 15 residues. In germline, CDR1 is SGHRS, CDR2 YFSETQ. Here the CDR3 reads CASSLASAGTDTQYF. The DNA for the CDR3 is TGCGCCAGCAGCTTGGCTAGCGCAGGCACAGATACGCAGTATTTT. The full variable domain, completed using reference TRBV5-1 and TRBJ2-3, is KAGVTQTPRYLIKTRGQQVTLSCSPISGHRSVSWYQQTPGQGLQFLFEYFSETQRNKGNFPGRFSGRQFSNSRSEMNVSTLELGDSALYLCASSLASAGTDTQYFGPGTRLTVL.

This chain links TRBV28 with TRBJ1-6; 9 bases line up with TRBD1. CDR3 length equals 16 residues. CDR1 and CDR2 (germline): MDHEN, SYDVKM. The V segment lost 6 bases and the J segment 8 bases; nucleotides outside the gene matches: 11. The CDR3 region is CASRTYHRGPDSPLHF. CDR3 nucleotide sequence: TGTGCCAGCAGGACGTATCACAGGGGGCCTGATTCACCCCTCCACTTT.

This clonotype was found a few times. The V call is TRBV7-9, the J call TRBJ2-3; D is uncertain. The CDR3 length is 15 residues. The germline CDR1 and CDR2 sequences are SEHNR and FQNEAQ (reference sequence). V gave up 4 bases and J gave up 6 bases, with 17 bases separating them. The CDR3 DNA follows: TGTGCCAGCAGCTCCCTTGGGATTTTGTTTGATACGCAGTATTTT. Amino acids: CASSSLGILFDTQYF.